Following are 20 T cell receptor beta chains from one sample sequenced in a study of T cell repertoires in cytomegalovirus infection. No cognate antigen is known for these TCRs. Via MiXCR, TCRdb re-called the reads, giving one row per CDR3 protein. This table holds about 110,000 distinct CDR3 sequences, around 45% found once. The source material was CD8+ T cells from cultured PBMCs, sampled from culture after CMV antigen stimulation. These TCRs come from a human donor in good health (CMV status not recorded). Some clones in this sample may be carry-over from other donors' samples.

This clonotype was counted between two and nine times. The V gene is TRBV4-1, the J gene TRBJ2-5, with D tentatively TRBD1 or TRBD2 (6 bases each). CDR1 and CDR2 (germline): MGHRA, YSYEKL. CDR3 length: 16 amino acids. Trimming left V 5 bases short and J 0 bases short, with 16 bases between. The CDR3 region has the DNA TGCGCCAGCAGCTCTAACGGGGGCGCCTACCAAGAGACCCAGTACTTC. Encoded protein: CASSSNGGAYQETQYF.

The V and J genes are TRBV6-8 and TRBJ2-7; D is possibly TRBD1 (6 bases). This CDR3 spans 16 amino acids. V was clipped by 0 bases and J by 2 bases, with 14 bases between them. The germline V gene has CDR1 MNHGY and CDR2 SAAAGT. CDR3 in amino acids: CASSYSGTGSPYEQYF. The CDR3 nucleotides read TGTGCCAGCAGTTACTCCGGTACAGGGTCCCCCTACGAGCAGTACTTC.

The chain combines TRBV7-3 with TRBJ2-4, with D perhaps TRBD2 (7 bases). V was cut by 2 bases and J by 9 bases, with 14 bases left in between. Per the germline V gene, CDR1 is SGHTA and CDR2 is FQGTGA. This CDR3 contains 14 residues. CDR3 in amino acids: CASSLEPGEGIQYF. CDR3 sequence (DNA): TGTGCCAGCAGCTTAGAACCAGGGGAGGGCATTCAGTACTTC.

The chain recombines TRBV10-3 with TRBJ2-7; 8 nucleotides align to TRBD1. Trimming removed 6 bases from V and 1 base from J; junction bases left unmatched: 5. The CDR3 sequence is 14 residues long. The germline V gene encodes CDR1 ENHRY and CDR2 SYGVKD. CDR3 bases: TGTGCCATCAGGGACAGGGAAGGATCCTACGAGCAGTACTTC. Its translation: CAIRDREGSYEQYF.

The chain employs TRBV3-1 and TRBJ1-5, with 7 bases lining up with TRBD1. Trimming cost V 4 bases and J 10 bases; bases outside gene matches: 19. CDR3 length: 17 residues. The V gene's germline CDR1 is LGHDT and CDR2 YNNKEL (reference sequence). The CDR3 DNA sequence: TGTGCCAGCAGCCCCTCACCTTCGACAGGGTTTCTACGACCCCAGCATTTT. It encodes CASSPSPSTGFLRPQHF. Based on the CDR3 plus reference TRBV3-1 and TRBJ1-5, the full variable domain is DTAVSQTPKYLVTQMGNDKSIKCEQNLGHDTMYWYKQDSKKFLKIMFSYNNKELIINETVPNRFSPKSPDKAHLNLHINSLELGDSAVYFCASSPSPSTGFLRPQHFGDGTRLSIL.

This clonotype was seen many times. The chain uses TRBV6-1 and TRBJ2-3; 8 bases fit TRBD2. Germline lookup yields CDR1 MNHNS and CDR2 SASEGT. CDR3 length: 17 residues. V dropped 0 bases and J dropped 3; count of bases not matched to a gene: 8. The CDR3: CASSEATAGGHTDTQYF. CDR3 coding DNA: TGTGCCAGCAGTGAAGCGACGGCGGGGGGCCATACAGATACGCAGTATTTT.

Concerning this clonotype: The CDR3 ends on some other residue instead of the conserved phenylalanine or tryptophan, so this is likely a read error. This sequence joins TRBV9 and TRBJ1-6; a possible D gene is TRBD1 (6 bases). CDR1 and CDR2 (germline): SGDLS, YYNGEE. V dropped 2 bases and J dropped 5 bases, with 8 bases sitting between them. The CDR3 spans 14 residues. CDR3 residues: CASSVTGDNSPLHY. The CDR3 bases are TGTGCCAGCAGCGTGACAGGAGATAATTCACCCCTCCACTAT.

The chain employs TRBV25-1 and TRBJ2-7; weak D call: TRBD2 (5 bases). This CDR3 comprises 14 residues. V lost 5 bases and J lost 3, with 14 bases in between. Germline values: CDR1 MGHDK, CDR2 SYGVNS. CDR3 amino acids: CASSLAEFDYEQYF. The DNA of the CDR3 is TGTGCCAGCAGTCTAGCAGAGTTCGACTACGAGCAGTACTTC.

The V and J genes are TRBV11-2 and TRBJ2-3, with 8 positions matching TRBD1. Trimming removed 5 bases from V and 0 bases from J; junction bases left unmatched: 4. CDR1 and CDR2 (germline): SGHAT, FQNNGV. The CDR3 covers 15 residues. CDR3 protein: CASSLRDRSTDTQYF. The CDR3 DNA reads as TGTGCCAGCAGCCTCCGGGACAGGAGCACAGATACGCAGTATTTT.

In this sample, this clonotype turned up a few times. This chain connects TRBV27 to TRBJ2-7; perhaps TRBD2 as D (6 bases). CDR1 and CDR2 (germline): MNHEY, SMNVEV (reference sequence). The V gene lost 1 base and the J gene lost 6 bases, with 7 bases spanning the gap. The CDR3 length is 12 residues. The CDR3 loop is CASSLFGGEQYF. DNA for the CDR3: TGTGCCAGCAGTTTATTCGGGGGCGAGCAGTACTTC.

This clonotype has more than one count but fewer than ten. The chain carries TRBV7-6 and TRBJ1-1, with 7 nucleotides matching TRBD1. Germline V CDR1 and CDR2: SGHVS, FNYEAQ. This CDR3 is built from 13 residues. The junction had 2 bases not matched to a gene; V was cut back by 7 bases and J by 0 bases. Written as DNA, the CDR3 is TGTGCCAGCAACCAGGGGGTGAACACTGAAGCTTTCTTT. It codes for CASNQGVNTEAFF.

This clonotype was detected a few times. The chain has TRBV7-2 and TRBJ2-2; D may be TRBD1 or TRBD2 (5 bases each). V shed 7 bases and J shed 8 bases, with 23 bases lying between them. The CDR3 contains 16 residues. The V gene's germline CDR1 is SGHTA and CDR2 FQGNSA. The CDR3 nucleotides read TGTGCCAGCACCTCCGACCCTTTACGGGGCTGGGGGGAGCTGTTTTTT. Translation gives CASTSDPLRGWGELFF.

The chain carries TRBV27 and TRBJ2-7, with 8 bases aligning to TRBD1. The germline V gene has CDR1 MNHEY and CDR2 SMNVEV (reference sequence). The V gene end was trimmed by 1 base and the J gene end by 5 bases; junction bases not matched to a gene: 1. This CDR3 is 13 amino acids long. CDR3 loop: CASSLWTGNEQYF. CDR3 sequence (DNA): TGTGCCAGCAGTTTATGGACAGGGAACGAGCAGTACTTC.

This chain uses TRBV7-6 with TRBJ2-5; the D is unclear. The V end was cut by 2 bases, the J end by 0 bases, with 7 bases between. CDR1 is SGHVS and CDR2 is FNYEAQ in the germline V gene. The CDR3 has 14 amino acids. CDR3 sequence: CASSLITDQETQYF. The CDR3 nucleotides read TGTGCCAGCAGCTTAATAACGGACCAAGAGACCCAGTACTTC.

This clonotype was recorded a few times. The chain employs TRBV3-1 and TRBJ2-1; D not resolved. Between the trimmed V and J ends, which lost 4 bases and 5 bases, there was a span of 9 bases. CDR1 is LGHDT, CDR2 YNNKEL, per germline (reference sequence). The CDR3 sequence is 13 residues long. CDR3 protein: CASSLMAHNEQFF. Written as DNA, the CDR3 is TGTGCCAGCAGCCTCATGGCCCACAATGAGCAGTTCTTC.

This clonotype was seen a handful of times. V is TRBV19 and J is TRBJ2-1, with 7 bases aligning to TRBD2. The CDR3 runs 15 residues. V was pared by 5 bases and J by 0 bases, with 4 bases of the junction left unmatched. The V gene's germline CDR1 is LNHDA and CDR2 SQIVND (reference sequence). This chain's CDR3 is CASSPRLASYNEQFF. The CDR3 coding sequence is TGTGCCAGTAGTCCTCGACTAGCCTCCTACAATGAGCAGTTCTTC.

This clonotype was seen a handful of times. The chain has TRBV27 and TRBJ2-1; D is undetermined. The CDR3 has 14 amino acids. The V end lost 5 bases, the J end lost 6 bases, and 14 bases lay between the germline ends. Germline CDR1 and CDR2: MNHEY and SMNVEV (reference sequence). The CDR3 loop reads CASSITVGLNEQFF. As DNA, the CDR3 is TGTGCCAGCAGTATAACGGTGGGTCTCAATGAGCAGTTCTTC.

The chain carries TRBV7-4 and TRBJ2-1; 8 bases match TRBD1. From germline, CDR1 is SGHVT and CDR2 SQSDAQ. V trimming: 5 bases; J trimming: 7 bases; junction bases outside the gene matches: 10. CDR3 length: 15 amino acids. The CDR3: CASSRWNRGENEQFF. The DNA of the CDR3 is TGTGCCAGCAGCAGATGGAACAGGGGGGAAAATGAGCAGTTCTTC.

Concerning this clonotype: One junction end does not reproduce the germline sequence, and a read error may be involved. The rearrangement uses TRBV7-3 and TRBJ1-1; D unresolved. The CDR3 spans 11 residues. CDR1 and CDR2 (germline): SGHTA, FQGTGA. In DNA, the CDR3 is TGTGCCAGCAGGGAAGCGCGTGAAGCTATCTTT. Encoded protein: CASREAREAIF.

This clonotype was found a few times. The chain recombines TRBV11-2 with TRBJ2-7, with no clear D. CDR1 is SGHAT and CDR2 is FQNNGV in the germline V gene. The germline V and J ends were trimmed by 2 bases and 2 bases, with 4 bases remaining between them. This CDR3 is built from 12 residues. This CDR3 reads CASSLITYEQYF. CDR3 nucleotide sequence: TGTGCCAGCAGCTTAATAACCTACGAGCAGTACTTC.